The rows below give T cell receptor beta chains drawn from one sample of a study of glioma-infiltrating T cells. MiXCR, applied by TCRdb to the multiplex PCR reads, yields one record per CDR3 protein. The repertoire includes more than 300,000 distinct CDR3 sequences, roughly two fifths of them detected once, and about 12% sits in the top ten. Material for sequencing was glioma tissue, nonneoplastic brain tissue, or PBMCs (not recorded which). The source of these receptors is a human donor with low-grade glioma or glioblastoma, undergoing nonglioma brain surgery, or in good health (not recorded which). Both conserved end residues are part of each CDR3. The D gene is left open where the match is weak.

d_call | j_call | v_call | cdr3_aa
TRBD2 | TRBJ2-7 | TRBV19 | CASRTTTSGAPYEQYF
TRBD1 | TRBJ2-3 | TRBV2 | CASRLDRATQYF
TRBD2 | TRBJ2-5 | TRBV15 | CATSRAGAGGQETQYF
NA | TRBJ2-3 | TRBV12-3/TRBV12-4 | CASSQSTTDTQYF
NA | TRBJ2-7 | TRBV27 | CASSYTPGLSYEQYF
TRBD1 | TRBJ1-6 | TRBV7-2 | CASSPALGQGNSPLHF
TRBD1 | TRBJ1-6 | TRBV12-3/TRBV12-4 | CASSPTGGRSPLHF
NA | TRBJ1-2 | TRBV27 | CATSRAATNYGYTF
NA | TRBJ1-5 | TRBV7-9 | CASSLQANRPQHF
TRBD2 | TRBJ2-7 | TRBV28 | CASSMGLVYEQYF
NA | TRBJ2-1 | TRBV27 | CAIRRGNEQFF
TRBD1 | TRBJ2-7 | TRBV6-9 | CASSIRRGPGQSYEQYF
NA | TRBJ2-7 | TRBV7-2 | CASSLALSVYEQYF
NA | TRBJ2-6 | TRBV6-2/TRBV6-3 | CASSYKVMGSGANVLTF
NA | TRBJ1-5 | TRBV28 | CASNRNRVGSNQPQHF
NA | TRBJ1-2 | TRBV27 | CASSPGGYNYTF
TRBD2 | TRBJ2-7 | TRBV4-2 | CASSRKSGLAGDGSSYEQYF
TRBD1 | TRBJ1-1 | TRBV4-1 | CASSQDWDRVTFF
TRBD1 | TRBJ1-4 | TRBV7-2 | CASSLEVGGIEKLFF